This entry concerns a single TCR beta chain. Its specificity is unknown. It was across several immunoSEQ plates that each subset's genomic DNA was evenly split. Only in-frame clones appear in the TCRdb table, and some are missing; sequencing was by immunoSEQ multiplex PCR. This table has about 470,000 clones, about four fifths appearing once. The data were obtained in a study of shared clonotypes between healthy human individuals. General study findings and limits: Donor scarcity curtailed the genetic and exposure-history diversity represented herein.

Germline V lookup: CDR1 SNHLY, CDR2 FYNNEI. Trimming left V 6 bases short and J 7 bases short, with 19 bases between. This CDR3 has 14 residues. Healthy adults negative for HIV, lacking recent acute infections or vaccinations, served as donors. Some 90 million PBMCs supplied genomic DNA for unsorted samples. The rearrangement joins TRBV2 to TRBJ2-7; no clear D gene. The sequencing sample was made of PBMCs. This clonotype was sampled from a woman between 35 and 50 years old in good health. Some clones in this sample may be carry-over from other donors' samples. In nucleotides, the CDR3 is TGTGCCAGCAGACCTGGTCACCACACGAAAGAGCAGTACTTC. Residues: CASRPGHHTKEQYF.